The clone carrying this T cell receptor (beta chain) was counted only a few times. The antigen is undetermined. The length of the CDR3 is 16 residues. Germline V lookup: CDR1 SGDLS, CDR2 YYNGEE. Trimming took 1 base from V and 1 from J, leaving 13 bases between them. Researchers used 5'RACE with constant-segment primers to make TCR alpha and TCR beta cDNA libraries that carry sample barcodes and UMIs. TCRdb reprocessed the 5' RACE reads via MiXCR and lists one record per CDR3 protein. Of almost 350,000 distinct CDR3 sequences in the sample, about 20% were seen once. The data belong to a study of T-cell memory formation after mild COVID-19. Study-wide points: CD4+ bias marked clones expanding day 15 to 37, unlike balanced contracting clones. CD8+ contracting clones occupied EMRA, while CD4+ ones occupied mainly CM and EM. Several responding clones turned up in pre-infection memory, indicating that cross-reactive memory may have taken part.

Sequences were obtained from PBMCs or a T cell subset sorted from them (not recorded which). The source is a man aged 18 to 30 who had mild COVID-19 (a few samples of this study predate the infection). Cell type and time point are not known. V and J are TRBV9 and TRBJ2-3; D may match TRBD1 or TRBD2 (5 bases each). The CDR3: CASSVIGQGGTDTQYF. DNA for the CDR3: TGTGCCAGCAGCGTAATCGGTCAGGGAGGCACAGATACGCAGTATTTT.